This T cell receptor beta chain comes out of a study of blood T cell repertoires in COVID-19. Source study methods: Quantification of nucleated cells was approximated via reference gene primer amplification. Method: immunoSEQ multiplex PCR; TCRdb's copy keeps in-frame clones and lacks some. That table supplies the V and J calls and clone size; D and trimming were determined from the DNA. Here the sample spans some 300,000 clones, around 90% being singletons. This CDR3 is 13 amino acids long. V was pared by 1 base and J by 7 bases, with 11 bases between. The germline V gene has CDR1 SGHNT and CDR2 YYREEE (reference sequence).

The sequencing sample was made of PBMCs or T cells enriched from blood (not recorded which). This sequence joins TRBV5-4 and TRBJ1-1; D is perhaps TRBD1 (6 bases). This TCR came from a woman in her twenties or thirties who had recovered from COVID-19. The CDR3 sequence: CASSLTLTGEAFF. CDR3 DNA: TGTGCCAGCAGCTTGACCCTGACAGGTGAAGCTTTCTTT.